This T cell receptor (beta chain) stems from a study of T cell repertoires in cytomegalovirus infection. Overall study results and limits: Summed frequency of public TCR beta families distinguished CMV carriers with the relevant HLA.

The CDR3 spans 17 residues. Germline CDR1 reads SGHNT; CDR2 reads YYREEE (reference sequence). The germline V and J ends were trimmed by 0 bases and 1 base, with 15 bases remaining between them. TCRdb re-called the reads through MiXCR, storing one row per CDR3 protein. The sample lists about 140,000 distinct CDR3 sequences, roughly 6% occurring once. This clonotype came up many times. Its antigen is unknown. This receptor was taken from a human donor in good health (CMV status not recorded). Some clones in this sample may be carry-over from other donors' samples. The sequencing input was PBMCs. The V call is TRBV5-4, the J call TRBJ2-3; D perhaps matches TRBD1 (6 bases). The CDR3 nucleotides are TGTGCCAGCAGCTTGGATGGAGTGACAGGACGCACAGATACGCAGTATTTT. It codes for CASSLDGVTGRTDTQYF.